This TCR beta chain was retrieved from a study of blood T cell repertoires in COVID-19. Study-level background: Both acute and convalescent COVID-19 samples were obtained from the United States, Italy and Spain. Sample material is recorded as cDNA or gDNA derived from T cells, B-cell-depleted T cells, or PBMCs.

V dropped 0 bases and J dropped 1 base, with 10 bases sitting between them. The length of the CDR3 is 15 residues. Per the germline V gene, CDR1 is SGHRS and CDR2 is YFSETQ. As originally analysed: Estimation of nucleated cell counts was performed using reference gene primer amplification. Assay used: immunoSEQ multiplex PCR; TCRdb lists only in-frame clones, some missing. V and J calls and clone size are given by that table; D and trimming were obtained from the DNA. Counted here are tens of thousands of clones, approximately 93% occurring once; the ten biggest clones make up about 2.6%. Sequences were obtained from peripheral blood. V is TRBV5-1 and J is TRBJ1-2; D not resolved. The TCR comes from a man between 65 and 85 years old with active COVID-19. The CDR3 region has the DNA TGCGCCAGCAGCTTGGCGTCAGATGTTAACTATGGCTACACCTTC. Its protein is CASSLASDVNYGYTF.